This passage covers 17 T cell receptor beta chains from one sample sequenced in a study of a mutant IDH1 vaccine in newly diagnosed glioma. Profiled with immunoSEQ multiplex PCR; TCRdb holds only in-frame clones, not every one. The table has tens of thousands of clones, just under 85% seen once. Time point here: week 5, during vaccination. Every vaccine dose comprised 300 ug of mutant IDH1 20-mer peptide plus topical imiquimod. These receptors have no known antigen. Here the sequenced sample was PBMCs, taken from a glioma patient whose treatment included an IDH1 peptide vaccine. These TCRs come from a man younger than 45 with glioma.

The genes are TRBV28 and TRBJ2-6; 11 bases agree with TRBD2. CDR1 and CDR2 (germline): MDHEN, SYDVKM. The CDR3 totals 19 residues. V lost 5 bases to trimming and J lost 0 bases; unmatched junction nucleotides: 9. The CDR3 nucleotides are TGTGCCAGCAGTGAAACCGTGGGACTAGCGGACTCTGGGGCCAACGTCCTGACTTTC. Its protein product is CASSETVGLADSGANVLTF.

This chain uses TRBV29-1 with TRBJ2-2; D possibly matches TRBD1 or TRBD2 (5 bases each). The V end was cut by 1 base, the J end by 4 bases, with 7 bases between. The CDR3 is 13 amino acids. Per germline, CDR1 SQVTM and CDR2 ANQGSEA. In DNA form, the CDR3 reads TGCAGCGTTGAAGGAGGGGTCACCGGGGAGCTGTTTTTT. It encodes CSVEGGVTGELFF.

J is TRBJ2-1 and V is TRBV5-8, with 10 bases fitting TRBD1. There are 16 residues in the CDR3. Germline V gives CDR1 SGHTS, CDR2 YDEGEE. Trimming cost V 1 base and J 7 bases; bases outside gene matches: 8. CDR3 sequence (DNA): TGTGCCAGCAGCTTGTTTCGGGACAGGGGTTTGAATGAGCAGTTCTTC. Translation: CASSLFRDRGLNEQFF. Full variable domain (missing parts from reference TRBV5-8 and TRBJ2-1): EAGVTQSPTHLIKTRGQQATLRCSPISGHTSVYWYQQALGLGLQFLLWYDEGEERNRGNFPPRFSGRQFPNYSSELNVNALELEDSALYLCASSLFRDRGLNEQFFGPGTRLTVL.

J is TRBJ2-2 and V is TRBV19; D not certain. This CDR3 comprises 17 residues. V lost 3 bases, J lost 2 bases, and 16 bases lay in between. Germline assignment: CDR1 LNHDA and CDR2 SQIVND (reference sequence). CDR3 sequence reads: CASSIPPWQRNTGELFF. For the CDR3, the DNA is TGTGCCAGTAGTATCCCCCCGTGGCAGCGTAACACCGGGGAGCTGTTTTTT.

The rearrangement links TRBV6-1 to TRBJ1-2; 9 bases line up with TRBD1. CDR1 and CDR2 (germline): MNHNS, SASEGT. Germline trimming cut 6 bases from V and 8 bases from J; bases unmatched to any gene: 10. This CDR3 is 14 amino acids long. The CDR3 nucleotides are TGTGCCAGCAGCCCGGGACAGGGTATGGGCGGCTACACCTTC. Its translation: CASSPGQGMGGYTF.

The rearrangement uses TRBV18 and TRBJ2-2, with D possibly TRBD1 on 6 matching bases. The CDR3 has 14 residues. The germline gives CDR1 KGHSH, CDR2 LQKENI. The germline V and J ends were trimmed by 3 bases and 2 bases, with 7 bases remaining between them. The CDR3 coding sequence is TGTGCCAGCTCACCGGACAGAAACACCGGGGAGCTGTTTTTT. It encodes CASSPDRNTGELFF.

This chain connects TRBV7-9 to TRBJ2-7, with 11 bases matching TRBD2. The junction had 11 bases not matched to a gene; V was cut back by 6 bases and J by 7 bases. CDR1 is SEHNR, CDR2 FQNEAQ, per germline (reference sequence). CDR3 size: 15 residues. CDR3 amino acids: CASSFATSGKGEQYF. The DNA of the CDR3 is TGTGCCAGCAGTTTCGCGACTAGCGGGAAGGGAGAGCAGTACTTC.

The rearrangement uses TRBV7-9 and TRBJ2-1; TRBD2 agrees at 8 bases. Germline assignment: CDR1 SEHNR and CDR2 FQNEAQ (reference sequence). V lost 5 bases and J lost 5; bases outside the gene matches: 8. This CDR3 spans 15 amino acids. The CDR3 spells CASSPQRGRNNEQFF. The DNA of the CDR3 is TGTGCCAGCAGCCCCCAGCGGGGGAGGAACAATGAGCAGTTCTTC.

The chain joins TRBV5-1 to TRBJ1-5, with D maybe TRBD1 (5 bases). Trimming removed 5 bases from V and 4 bases from J, with 16 bases in between. CDR1 and CDR2 (germline): SGHRS, YFSETQ. The CDR3 covers 15 residues. CDR3 in DNA: TGCGCCAGCAGTGCCGGGACCGATATTAATCAGCCCCAGCATTTT. This translates into CASSAGTDINQPQHF.

The chain carries TRBV7-2 and TRBJ2-3; D could derive from TRBD1 or TRBD2 (5 bases each). V gave up 5 bases and J gave up 4 bases, with 16 bases separating them. Germline CDR1 and CDR2: SGHTA and FQGNSA. CDR3 length: 15 residues. The CDR3 DNA follows: TGTGCCAGCAGCCCTAACGGGGCCCGCGCAGATACGCAGTATTTT. Translating it yields CASSPNGARADTQYF.

The rearrangement links TRBV30 to TRBJ1-3; no firm D call. Germline V gives CDR1 GTSNPN, CDR2 SVGIG (reference sequence). The CDR3 spans 12 residues. Deletions cut 5 bases from V and 4 bases from J, with 9 bases between. CDR3 bases: TGTGCCTGGGGCACATACGGAAACACCATATATTTT. Its translation: CAWGTYGNTIYF.

The chain links TRBV18 to TRBJ1-5; D remains ambiguous. The V end lost 5 bases, the J end lost 3 bases, and 8 bases lay between the germline ends. The CDR3 runs 13 residues. The V gene's germline CDR1 is KGHSH and CDR2 LQKENI. The CDR3 here is CASSDGINQPQHF. As DNA, the CDR3 is TGTGCCAGCTCAGACGGAATCAATCAGCCCCAGCATTTT.

The V and J genes are TRBV4-1 and TRBJ1-4; the D is unclear. Trimming took off 1 base at V and 2 bases at J, with 11 bases between the two ends. CDR3 length equals 16 residues. The germline CDR1 and CDR2 sequences are MGHRA and YSYEKL. CDR3 sequence (DNA): TGCGCCAGCAGCCAAGGGAGGTCAGTGACTAATGAAAAACTGTTTTTT. It codes for CASSQGRSVTNEKLFF.

This rearrangement joins TRBV9 to TRBJ2-2, with a weak D call TRBD2 (6 bases). Trimming left V 4 bases short and J 5 bases short, with 30 bases between. From germline, CDR1 is SGDLS and CDR2 YYNGEE. The length of the CDR3 is 20 residues. The CDR3: CASSPPLAGLKNLGTGELFF. DNA of the CDR3: TGTGCCAGCAGCCCCCCCCTGGCGGGGCTCAAAAATCTCGGGACCGGGGAGCTGTTTTTT.

This chain uses TRBV28 with TRBJ1-1, with 7 nucleotides matching TRBD1. The V segment lost 1 base and the J segment 10 bases; nucleotides outside the gene matches: 6. The CDR3 totals 13 residues. Per the germline V gene, CDR1 is MDHEN and CDR2 is SYDVKM. In DNA, the CDR3 is TGTGCCAGCAGTTTATCTGACAGGGAGAGAGCTTTCTTT. It codes for CASSLSDRERAFF.

The chain employs TRBV5-1 and TRBJ2-3; 8 bases are shared with TRBD2. Germline V gives CDR1 SGHRS, CDR2 YFSETQ. The CDR3 loop spans 16 amino acids. V lost 4 bases, J lost 0 bases, and 7 bases stayed unmatched. As DNA, the CDR3 is TGCGCCAGCAGCCCAGGACTAGCAGAAAGCACAGATACGCAGTATTTT. This gives the protein CASSPGLAESTDTQYF.

The rearrangement joins TRBV15 to TRBJ2-1; 13 bases agree with TRBD2. The CDR3 runs 16 residues. Germline CDR1 LNHNV, CDR2 YYDKDF (reference sequence). Losses at the gene ends were 3 bases for V and 6 bases for J; bases not matched to a gene: 5. CDR3: CATSRTSGGRGNEQFF. In DNA, the CDR3 is TGTGCCACCAGCAGGACTAGCGGGGGGAGGGGCAATGAGCAGTTCTTC. The complete variable domain, with remaining parts taken from reference TRBV15 and TRBJ2-1, reads DAMVIQNPRYQVTQFGKPVTLSCSQTLNHNVMYWYQQKSSQAPKLLFHYYDKDFNNEADTPDNFQSRRPNTSFCFLDIRSPGLGDTAMYLCATSRTSGGRGNEQFFGPGTRLTVL.